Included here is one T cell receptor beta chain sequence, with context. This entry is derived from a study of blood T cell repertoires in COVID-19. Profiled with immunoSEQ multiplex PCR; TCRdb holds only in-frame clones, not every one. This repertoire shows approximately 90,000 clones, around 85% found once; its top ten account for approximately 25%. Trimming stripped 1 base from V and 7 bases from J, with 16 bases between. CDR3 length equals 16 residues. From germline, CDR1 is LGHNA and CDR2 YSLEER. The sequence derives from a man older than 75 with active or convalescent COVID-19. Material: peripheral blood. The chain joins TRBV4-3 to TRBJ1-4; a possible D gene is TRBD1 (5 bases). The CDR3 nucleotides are TGCGCCAGCAGCCAAGTCTACCCCAGGGAGGGTGAAAAACTGTTTTTT. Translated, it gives CASSQVYPREGEKLFF.